The clone carrying this T cell receptor delta chain has more than one count but fewer than ten. The sample belongs to a study of gamma-delta chains in newborns, infants, children. Across the study: Innate gammadelta T cells reportedly expand polyclonally right after birth, driven by microbial exposure, per the title.

J gave up 0 bases and V 3 bases, and 10 bases lay outside the gene matches. The CDR3 is 19 residues long. CDR1 and CDR2 (germline): GEAIGNYY, EKD. TCRdb re-called clones from the reads via CATT. In the table there are several thousand delta-chain clones, over 2.5% of which are singletons. This sequence originates from a child who was a newborn, infant or young child, either healthy, febrile or measles-vaccinated (not recorded which). The V gene is TRDV2, the J gene TRDJ3, with 7 bases that match TRDD3. Sequenced: blood. In DNA form, the CDR3 reads TGTGCCTGTGACGAGTCCTGGGGGCCAAGCTCCTGGGACACCCGACAGATGTTTTTC. Translated, it gives CACDESWGPSSWDTRQMFF.